This T cell receptor (beta chain) was profiled in a study of beta chain features in type 1 diabetes. The investigators reverse transcribed all of the isolated RNA, so they sequenced expressed TCRB transcripts. Data came from immunoSEQ multiplex PCR; TCRdb stores just in-frame clones and leaves some out. Altogether 350,000 to 400,000 clones are present, more than 13% being singletons, with the ten largest covering roughly 0.017%. This clone was observed a few times. The antigen is undetermined. The study's findings and limits: Type 1 diabetes patients had moderately but significantly shorter TCRB CDR3s in all four CD4+ subsets.

Staining for CD45RO/CCR7/CD25/CD127/CD95/CD27 allowed sorting of CD4+ naive, central memory, regulatory and stem cell-like memory cells. Trimming shortened V by 8 bases and J by 1 base, and 11 bases separated the two germline ends. This CDR3 contains 13 residues. CDR1 and CDR2 (germline): SNHLY, FYNNEI. The sequence was collected from a woman younger than 30 in good health. The rearrangement joins TRBV2 to TRBJ2-5; D unresolved. Sequenced sample: naive CD4+ T cells from blood. The CDR3 loop is CASCPLSQETQYF. The CDR3 bases are TGTGCCAGCTGCCCCCTAAGCCAAGAGACCCAGTACTTC. Full variable domain (remainder filled in from reference TRBV2 and TRBJ2-5): EPEVTQTPSHQVTQMGQEVILRCVPISNHLYFYWYRQILGQKVEFLVSFYNNEISEKSEIFDDQFSVERPDGSNFTLKIRSTKLEDSAMYFCASCPLSQETQYFGPGTRLLVL.